Listed here are 27 T cell receptor beta chains from one sample, sequenced in a study of cytomegalovirus exposure and HLA in healthy donors. The study ran its PCR with 60 Vbeta and 13 Jbeta primers. Libraries were prepared by immunoSEQ multiplex PCR; TCRdb keeps only in-frame clonotypes and omits some of them. The sample yields 150,000 to 200,000 clones, more than 65% seen once. The material sequenced was PBMCs. These receptors were taken from a woman in her thirties or forties in good health and CMV-seropositive.

The chain carries TRBV28 and TRBJ2-3; 7 bases match TRBD1. The CDR3 is 15 amino acids. Germline V CDR1 and CDR2: MDHEN, SYDVKM. The V and J ends lost 6 bases and 1 base, in that order; junction bases with no gene match: 7. The CDR3, as DNA: TGTGCCAGCAGAGACACAGGGGACGGCACAGATACGCAGTATTTT. Translation gives CASRDTGDGTDTQYF.

This clone has more than one count but fewer than ten. The V call is TRBV28, the J call TRBJ2-7, with unresolved D. The CDR3 is 12 residues long. The germline gives CDR1 MDHEN, CDR2 SYDVKM. V lost 3 bases and J 3 bases, leaving 6 bases between the germline ends. The CDR3 DNA is TGTGCCAGCAGTTTGACACGCTACGAGCAGTACTTC. This gives the protein CASSLTRYEQYF.

The V and J genes are TRBV28 and TRBJ1-6; TRBD1 agrees at 9 bases. The CDR3 contains 12 residues. CDR1 and CDR2 (germline): MDHEN, SYDVKM. This CDR3 reads CHPGTGNSPLHF. Written as DNA, the CDR3 is TGTCACCCCGGGACAGGGAATTCACCCCTCCACTTT.

The gene calls are TRBV19 and TRBJ1-6, with D perhaps TRBD1 (5 bases). Germline CDR1 reads LNHDA; CDR2 reads SQIVND (reference sequence). V lost 5 bases to trimming and J lost 0 bases, with 17 bases between them. The CDR3 extends over 18 amino acids. DNA for the CDR3: TGTGCCAGTAGTCCCGAGCGGGGGTCGAGCTCCTATAATTCACCCCTCCACTTT. Its protein is CASSPERGSSSYNSPLHF.

The J gene is TRBJ1-1, the V gene TRBV2; perhaps TRBD1 as D (6 bases). The CDR3 covers 14 residues. The germline CDR1 and CDR2 sequences are SNHLY and FYNNEI. Trimming pared 10 bases from V and 4 bases from J, leaving 19 bases between. CDR3 nucleotides: TGTGCCACCAACAGGGATGAGGGTGCCACTGAAGCTTTCTTT. This translates into CATNRDEGATEAFF. Using reference TRBV2 and TRBJ1-1 for the parts outside the CDR3, the full variable domain is EPEVTQTPSHQVTQMGQEVILRCVPISNHLYFYWYRQILGQKVEFLVSFYNNEISEKSEIFDDQFSVERPDGSNFTLKIRSTKLEDSAMYFCATNRDEGATEAFFGQGTRLTVV.

V gene TRBV28 combines with J gene TRBJ2-7, with 8 bases identical to TRBD2. The CDR3 length is 15 residues. Losses at the gene ends were 3 bases for V and 0 bases for J; bases not matched to a gene: 4. Germline values: CDR1 MDHEN, CDR2 SYDVKM. CDR3: CASSLTSVPSYEQYF. In DNA, the CDR3 is TGTGCCAGCAGTTTGACTAGCGTTCCCTCCTACGAGCAGTACTTC.

Regarding this clone: A junction boundary mismatches the germline segment, possibly from a read error. This rearrangement joins TRBV19 to TRBJ1-5, with D possibly matching TRBD1 (5 bases). Germline-derived CDR1 and CDR2 are LNHDA and SQIVND (reference sequence). The CDR3 has 14 residues. CDR3 nucleotide sequence: TGTGCCAGTAGGCGAAGTCAACAGGAACAGCCCCAGAATTTT. Protein: CASRRSQQEQPQNF. Drawing the rest from reference TRBV19 and TRBJ1-5, the complete variable domain is DGGITQSPKYLFRKEGQNVTLSCEQNLNHDAMYWYRQDPGQGLRLIYYSQIVNDFQKGDIAEGYSVSREKKESFPLTVTSAQKNPTAFYLCASRRSQQEQPQNFGDGTRLSIL.

The V gene is TRBV7-3, the J gene TRBJ2-2, with TRBD2 identical over 10 bases. This CDR3 comprises 16 residues. With V trimmed by 5 bases and J by 7 bases, 10 bases remained unmatched. Looked up from germline, CDR1 is SGHTA and CDR2 is FQGTGA. The CDR3 DNA sequence: TGTGCCAGCAGCCCTCGGCTAGCGGGAGTGGACGGGGAGCTGTTTTTT. Translating it yields CASSPRLAGVDGELFF.

This clone was seen more than once but under ten times. The chain joins TRBV28 to TRBJ2-3, with a possible D match to TRBD1 (6 bases). The CDR3 runs 14 residues. Germline V gives CDR1 MDHEN, CDR2 SYDVKM. V lost 4 bases to trimming and J lost 3 bases, with 11 bases between them. The CDR3 DNA reads as TGTGCCAGCAGTTCATCACAGGGAACAGATACGCAGTATTTT. Translating it yields CASSSSQGTDTQYF.

This chain connects TRBV19 to TRBJ2-1, with 12 bases fitting TRBD2. The CDR3 runs to 16 residues. V dropped 5 bases and J dropped 4; count of bases not matched to a gene: 6. CDR1 and CDR2 (germline): LNHDA, SQIVND (reference sequence). Written as DNA, the CDR3 is TGTGCCAGTAGTGGAAGACTAGCGGGGGAATACAATGAGCAGTTCTTC. It specifies CASSGRLAGEYNEQFF.

The sample holds one count of this clone. The CDR3 reads CASSHQGAANEKLFF. Here the CDR3 DNA reads TGCGCCAGCAGCCATCAGGGGGCGGCTAATGAAAAACTGTTTTTT. This rearrangement joins TRBV5-1 to TRBJ1-4; 8 positions agree with TRBD1. This CDR3 region has 15 residues. V gave up 4 bases and J gave up 3 bases; unmatched junction bases: 5. Germline assignment: CDR1 SGHRS and CDR2 YFSETQ.

V gene TRBV19 combines with J gene TRBJ2-3, with D perhaps TRBD2 (6 bases). The germline V and J ends were trimmed by 5 bases and 0 bases, with 12 bases remaining between them. CDR3 length equals 15 residues. Per the germline V gene, CDR1 is LNHDA and CDR2 is SQIVND (reference sequence). CDR3 in DNA: TGTGCCAGTAGTTCAGGCGGGACTAGCACAGATACGCAGTATTTT. Encoded protein: CASSSGGTSTDTQYF.

V usage is TRBV28 and J usage is TRBJ2-7; perhaps TRBD1 as D (6 bases). The CDR3 contains 12 residues. CDR1 MDHEN and CDR2 SYDVKM come from the germline V gene. V was shortened by 7 bases and J by 2 bases, with 9 bases between the two germline ends. CDR3 amino acids: CASTRGAYEQYF. CDR3 DNA sequence: TGTGCCAGCACCAGGGGCGCCTACGAGCAGTACTTC.

This chain uses TRBV19 with TRBJ2-1; 8 bases are shared with TRBD2. Germline CDR1 and CDR2: LNHDA and SQIVND (reference sequence). The trim removed 5 bases at V and 0 bases at J, leaving 9 bases unmatched. This CDR3 comprises 17 residues. The CDR3 bases are TGTGCCAGTAGTCCCTCTCGAAGCGGGAGCTCCTACAATGAGCAGTTCTTC. Translated, it gives CASSPSRSGSSYNEQFF. Together with reference TRBV19 and TRBJ2-1, the CDR3 gives the full variable domain: DGGITQSPKYLFRKEGQNVTLSCEQNLNHDAMYWYRQDPGQGLRLIYYSQIVNDFQKGDIAEGYSVSREKKESFPLTVTSAQKNPTAFYLCASSPSRSGSSYNEQFFGPGTRLTVL.

Only one count was recorded for this clone. The J gene is TRBJ2-1, the V gene TRBV7-3, with D maybe TRBD1 (6 bases). The CDR3 is made up of 13 amino acids. Deletions cut 6 bases from V and 6 bases from J, with 12 bases between. Germline CDR1 SGHTA, CDR2 FQGTGA. The CDR3: CASSDRIRNEQFF. DNA for the CDR3: TGTGCCAGCAGTGACAGGATTCGCAATGAGCAGTTCTTC.

On this clone: The sample has other DNA sequences that encode this CDR3 too. This sequence joins TRBV19 and TRBJ1-1; no clear D. The germline V gene encodes CDR1 LNHDA and CDR2 SQIVND (reference sequence). The CDR3 has 13 amino acids. V lost 3 bases, J lost 1 base, and 6 bases lay in between. This chain's CDR3 is CASSIPGNTEAFF. DNA of the CDR3: TGTGCCAGTAGTATCCCAGGGAACACTGAAGCTTTCTTT.

The gene calls are TRBV9 and TRBJ1-1, with D unresolved. Looked up from germline, CDR1 is SGDLS and CDR2 is YYNGEE. This CDR3 comprises 14 residues. Trimming pared 4 bases from V and 3 bases from J, leaving 13 bases between. CDR3 sequence: CASSLTPGDTEAFF. The CDR3 nucleotides read TGTGCCAGCAGCCTCACCCCCGGGGACACTGAAGCTTTCTTT. The full variable domain, rest sourced from reference TRBV9 and TRBJ1-1, is DSGVTQTPKHLITATGQRVTLRCSPRSGDLSVYWYQQSLDQGLQFLIQYYNGEERAKGNILERFSAQQFPDLHSELNLSSLELGDSALYFCASSLTPGDTEAFFGQGTRLTVV.

This clone was seen a handful of times. V usage is TRBV5-1 and J usage is TRBJ2-7, with 8 bases aligning to TRBD2. This CDR3 is built from 15 residues. Losses at the gene ends were 0 bases for V and 3 bases for J; bases not matched to a gene: 5. Per the germline V gene, CDR1 is SGHRS and CDR2 is YFSETQ. This CDR3 is CASSLGGGRFYEQYF. CDR3 bases: TGCGCCAGCAGCTTGGGTGGCGGGAGGTTCTACGAGCAGTACTTC.

This chain connects TRBV12-5 to TRBJ2-7; 10 nucleotides align to TRBD1. V dropped 2 bases and J dropped 7; count of bases not matched to a gene: 11. There are 16 residues in the CDR3. Germline-derived CDR1 and CDR2 are LGHNT and FRNRAP. The CDR3 nucleotides read TGTGCTAGTGGTTTGTCCCCGGGGACAGGGGCTTCGGAGCAGTACTTC. It encodes CASGLSPGTGASEQYF. The full variable domain, in which reference TRBV12-5 and TRBJ2-7 provide the parts outside the CDR3, is DARVTQTPRHKVTEMGQEVTMRCQPILGHNTVFWYRQTMMQGLELLAYFRNRAPLDDSGMPKDRFSAEMPDATLATLKIQPSEPRDSAVYFCASGLSPGTGASEQYFGPGTRLTVT.

The gene calls are TRBV7-2 and TRBJ1-2; 7 bases fit TRBD1. Germline values: CDR1 SGHTA, CDR2 FQGNSA. This CDR3 comprises 14 residues. V lost 4 bases to trimming and J lost 8 bases; unmatched junction nucleotides: 10. The CDR3 nucleotides are TGTGCCAGCAGCTACCGGGACAGATGGCAGGGCTACACCTTC. This encodes CASSYRDRWQGYTF.

The chain recombines TRBV4-3 with TRBJ2-3, with D possibly TRBD2 on 5 matching bases. This CDR3 has 14 amino acids. CDR1 and CDR2 (germline): LGHNA, YSLEER. Trimming left V 4 bases short and J 4 bases short, with 12 bases between. Here the CDR3 reads CASSPASPPDTQYF. The CDR3 DNA follows: TGCGCCAGCAGCCCGGCTAGCCCCCCAGATACGCAGTATTTT.

This clone came up a few times. The chain carries TRBV29-1 and TRBJ2-1; D perhaps matches TRBD1 (5 bases). Germline V gene data show CDR1 as SQVTM and CDR2 as ANQGSEA. With 6 bases removed from V and 9 bases from J, the gap between germline ends came to 12 bases. CDR3 size: 11 residues. CDR3 DNA: TGCAGCGTACGACAGAAAGGTGAGCAGTTCTTC. Its translation is CSVRQKGEQFF.

The rearrangement links TRBV7-6 to TRBJ1-1, with 10 nucleotides matching TRBD1. Germline V gene lookup returns CDR1 SGHVS and CDR2 FNYEAQ. The CDR3 has 15 amino acids. Losses at the gene ends were 5 bases for V and 4 bases for J; bases not matched to a gene: 7. The CDR3 sequence is CASSHGDRGLTEAFF. In nucleotides, the CDR3 is TGTGCCAGCAGCCACGGGGACAGGGGCCTCACTGAAGCTTTCTTT.

The chain employs TRBV6-5 and TRBJ2-5, with 7 bases fitting TRBD2. V dropped 8 bases and J dropped 2; count of bases not matched to a gene: 5. This CDR3 has 13 amino acids. Germline V gives CDR1 MNHEY, CDR2 SVGAGI. CDR3 coding DNA: TGTGCCAGCGGGGCGGGAGAACAAGAGACCCAGTACTTC. This codes for CASGAGEQETQYF.

The chain joins TRBV19 to TRBJ2-7, with TRBD2 as a possible D gene (5 bases). The length of the CDR3 is 14 residues. The V gene lost 3 bases and the J gene lost 2 bases, with 11 bases spanning the gap. Germline V gene data show CDR1 as LNHDA and CDR2 as SQIVND (reference sequence). The CDR3 region is CASSISGNTYEQYF. The DNA for the CDR3 is TGTGCCAGTAGTATTTCGGGAAACACCTACGAGCAGTACTTC.

The chain couples TRBV7-4 to TRBJ1-5; no definite D call. The CDR3 extends over 14 amino acids. Germline CDR1 and CDR2: SGHVT and SQSDAQ. The V end was cut by 4 bases, the J end by 7 bases, with 14 bases between. The CDR3 sequence is CASSSYFGAQPQHF. The CDR3 DNA reads TGTGCCAGCAGCTCGTATTTCGGAGCGCAGCCCCAGCATTTT.

The V and J genes are TRBV2 and TRBJ2-5; the D is unclear. The ends were cut back, 2 bases at V and 5 bases at J, with 9 bases in the middle. There are 13 residues in the CDR3. CDR1 SNHLY and CDR2 FYNNEI come from the germline V gene. Here the CDR3 DNA reads TGTGCCAGCAGTGAACGGAGATTCGAGACCCAGTACTTC. This codes for CASSERRFETQYF.